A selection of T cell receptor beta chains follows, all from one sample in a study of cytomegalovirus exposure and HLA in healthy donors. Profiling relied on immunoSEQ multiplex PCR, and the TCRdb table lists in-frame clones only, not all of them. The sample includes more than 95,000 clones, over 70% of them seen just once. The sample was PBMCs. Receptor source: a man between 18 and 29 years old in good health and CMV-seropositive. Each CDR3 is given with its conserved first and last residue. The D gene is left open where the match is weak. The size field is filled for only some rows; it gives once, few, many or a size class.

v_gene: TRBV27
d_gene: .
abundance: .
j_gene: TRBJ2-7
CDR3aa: CASSPQPTGRDEQYF
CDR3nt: TGTGCCAGCAGTCCCCAGCCGACAGGACGGGACGAGCAGTACTTC

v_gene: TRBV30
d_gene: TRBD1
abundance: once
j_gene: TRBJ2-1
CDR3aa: CAWSGRGHNEQFF
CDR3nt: TGTGCCTGGTCTGGAAGGGGGCACAATGAGCAGTTCTTC

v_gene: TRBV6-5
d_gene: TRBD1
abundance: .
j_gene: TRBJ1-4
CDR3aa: CASRWTGEEKLFF
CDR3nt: TGTGCCAGCAGGTGGACAGGGGAGGAAAAACTGTTTTTT

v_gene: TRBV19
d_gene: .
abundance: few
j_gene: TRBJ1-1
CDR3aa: CASSRSPPAAANTEAFF
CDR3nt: TGTGCCAGTAGTAGATCCCCCCCAGCCGCGGCGAACACTGAAGCTTTCTTT

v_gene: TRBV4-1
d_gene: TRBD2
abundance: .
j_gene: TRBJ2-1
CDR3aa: CASSLHPPGGVDEQFF
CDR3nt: TGCGCCAGCAGCCTCCACCCCCCGGGAGGAGTGGATGAGCAGTTCTTC

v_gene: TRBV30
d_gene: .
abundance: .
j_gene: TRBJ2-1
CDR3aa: CAWSVGLVFDNEQFF
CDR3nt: TGTGCCTGGAGTGTCGGGTTAGTCTTCGACAATGAGCAGTTCTTC

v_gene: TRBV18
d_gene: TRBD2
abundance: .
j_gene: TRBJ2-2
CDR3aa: CASSGSAGEAGELFF
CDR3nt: TGTGCCAGCTCAGGTTCGGCGGGAGAGGCCGGGGAGCTGTTTTTT

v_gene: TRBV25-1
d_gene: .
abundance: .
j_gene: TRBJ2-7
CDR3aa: CASSEFNEQYF
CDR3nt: TGTGCCAGCAGTGAATTCAACGAGCAGTACTTC

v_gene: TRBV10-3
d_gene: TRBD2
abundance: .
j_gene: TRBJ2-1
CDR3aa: CAISGSRGGSYNEQFF
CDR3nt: TGTGCCATCAGTGGGTCACGCGGGGGGTCCTACAATGAGCAGTTCTTC

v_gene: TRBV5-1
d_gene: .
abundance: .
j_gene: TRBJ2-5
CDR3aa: CASSLAGQNQETQYF
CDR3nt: TGCGCCAGCAGCTTGGCGGGACAAAACCAAGAGACCCAGTACTTC

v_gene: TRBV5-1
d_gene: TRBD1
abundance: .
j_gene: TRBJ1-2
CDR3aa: CASSLAGTAFYGYTF
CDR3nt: TGCGCCAGCAGCTTGGCCGGGACAGCGTTTTATGGCTACACCTTC

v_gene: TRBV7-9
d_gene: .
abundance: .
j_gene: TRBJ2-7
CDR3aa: CSSSSGKKSSYEQYF
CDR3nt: TGTTCCAGCAGTTCAGGGAAAAAGAGCTCCTACGAGCAGTACTTC

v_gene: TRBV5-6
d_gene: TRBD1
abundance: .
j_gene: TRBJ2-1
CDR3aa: CASSLLTGTGGSDEQFF
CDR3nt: TGTGCCAGCAGCCTCTTAACCGGGACAGGGGGCTCGGATGAGCAGTTCTTC

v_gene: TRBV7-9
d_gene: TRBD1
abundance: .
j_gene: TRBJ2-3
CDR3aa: CASSLDVGQGWYF
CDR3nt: TGTGCCAGCAGCTTAGATGTTGGACAGGGGTGGTATTTT

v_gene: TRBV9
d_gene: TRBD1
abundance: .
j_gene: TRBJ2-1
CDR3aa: CASSLPTPGQGLVEQFF
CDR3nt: TGTGCCAGCAGCTTGCCTACACCGGGACAGGGGTTAGTTGAGCAGTTCTTC

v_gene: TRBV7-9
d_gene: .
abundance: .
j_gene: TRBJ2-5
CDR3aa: CASSLGASAVRETQYF
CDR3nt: TGTGCCAGCAGCTTAGGTGCCAGCGCGGTAAGGGAGACCCAGTACTTC

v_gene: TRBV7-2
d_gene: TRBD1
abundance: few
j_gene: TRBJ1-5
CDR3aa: CASSPQGSQPQHF
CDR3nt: TGTGCCAGCAGCCCACAGGGGAGTCAGCCCCAGCATTTT